The sequence of this TCR beta chain was determined in a study of cytomegalovirus exposure and HLA in healthy donors. In the PCR, 60 Vbeta and 13 Jbeta primers were used. Sequencing was performed with immunoSEQ multiplex PCR; in TCRdb, only in-frame clones are kept and a portion is missing. The sample has some 150,000 clones; roughly 80% are singletons. Germline lookup yields CDR1 SNHLY and CDR2 FYNNEI. This CDR3 is 16 amino acids long. Trimming took 6 bases from V and 8 from J, leaving 22 bases between them. General study points: Among TCR beta chains, those listed as cytomegalovirus-associated numbered about 160. An analysis that came later showed most CMV-associated TCR beta chains appearing HLA-restricted. TRBV6-2, TRBV6-3 and some other V segments were unresolvable in 87-base-pair reads.

The table lists this clone with a count of one. The antigen remains undetermined. This sequence originates from a man in his thirties or forties in good health and CMV-seropositive. V is TRBV2 and J is TRBJ2-2; maybe TRBD1 (6 bases). The sample was PBMCs. The DNA of the CDR3 is TGTGCCAGCAGCGACCCAGGGACAACTGGGATTGGGGAGCTGTTTTTT. Translation: CASSDPGTTGIGELFF.